This TCR beta chain originates from a study of T cells in Graves' hyperthyroidism and ophthalmopathy. The CDR3 regions of TCR beta were amplified from RNA transcripts. During a first-round RT-PCR of the TCR CDR3, the HTBI primer set was used. Using its own MiXCR run on the multiplex PCR reads, TCRdb lists one record per CDR3 protein. The table shows about 400,000 distinct CDR3 sequences, with roughly 15% occurring only once. This clonotype was seen ten or more times. Its antigen is unidentified. Lactation, pregnancy, other autoimmune disease or uncontrolled infection led to exclusion of patients. Points from the study as a whole: A model of 13 V-J pairs discriminated ophthalmopathy from stable hyperthyroidism. It was a median roughly 6.5 months before onset that the model predicted ophthalmopathy.

Germline V gene lookup returns CDR1 SEHNR and CDR2 FQNEAQ (reference sequence). This CDR3 is built from 17 residues. Trimming at V came to 5 bases and at J to 6 bases, leaving 12 bases not matched to a gene. Sequencing was performed on blood. This receptor was identified in a woman between 55 and 75 years old with Graves' ophthalmopathy. This chain joins TRBV7-9 and TRBJ2-7; 14 bases agree with TRBD2. CDR3: CASSPNPGLAGVSEQYF. The CDR3 region has the DNA TGTGCCAGCAGCCCCAACCCGGGACTAGCGGGAGTGAGCGAGCAGTACTTC.